These 20 T cell receptor beta chains were sequenced from one sample in a study of blood T cell repertoires in COVID-19. Some clones are missing from TCRdb's copy, which holds only in-frame ones; the method was immunoSEQ multiplex PCR. In the table there are 290,000 or so clones, 90% of which are singletons. Sequenced: PBMCs or T cells enriched from blood (not recorded which). The receptors were gathered from a woman between 18 and 29 years old with acute COVID-19.

The gene calls are TRBV5-1 and TRBJ2-1, with D possibly being TRBD2 (6 bases). This CDR3 contains 13 residues. In germline, CDR1 is SGHRS, CDR2 YFSETQ. Trimming left V 5 bases short and J 9 bases short, with 15 bases between. CDR3 coding DNA: TGCGCCAGCAGGGCTAGCGAGGAGGGTGAGCAGTTCTTC. Amino acid sequence: CASRASEEGEQFF.

The V call is TRBV9, the J call TRBJ1-3; D is unclear. V lost 7 bases to trimming and J lost 0 bases, with 17 bases between them. This CDR3 contains 16 residues. In germline, CDR1 is SGDLS, CDR2 YYNGEE. The CDR3: CASLKRVASSGNTIYF. DNA for the CDR3: TGTGCCAGCCTCAAGCGGGTGGCTTCCTCTGGAAACACCATATATTTT.

The V gene is TRBV12-3 or TRBV12-4, the J gene TRBJ2-7; D is ambiguous. This CDR3 spans 13 amino acids. V lost 3 bases and J 5 bases, leaving 11 bases between the germline ends. The CDR3 sequence is CASSFLSFDEQYF. The CDR3 nucleotides read TGTGCCAGCAGTTTTCTCAGTTTCGACGAGCAGTACTTC.

The chain uses TRBV15 and TRBJ2-2, with D possibly matching TRBD2 (6 bases). There are 18 residues in the CDR3. V was shortened by 0 bases and J by 4 bases, with 18 bases between the two germline ends. Germline-derived CDR1 and CDR2 are LNHNV and YYDKDF (reference sequence). The CDR3 DNA reads TGTGCCACCAGCAGAGATCGCCCCGGAGGGATGTTCACCGGGGAGCTGTTTTTT. This sequence encodes CATSRDRPGGMFTGELFF.

In this sample, this clone turned up a few times. This chain links TRBV11-3 with TRBJ1-2; 10 nucleotides agree with TRBD1. Germline V CDR1 and CDR2: SGHNT, YENEEA. This CDR3 contains 15 residues. With 6 bases clipped from V and 6 bases from J, the junction kept 10 bases outside the gene matches. CDR3 DNA: TGTGCCAGCAGTCCCGGGACAGGGGCTTTGGATGGCTACACCTTC. Its protein is CASSPGTGALDGYTF.

The genes are TRBV5-1 and TRBJ2-2; D gene ambiguous. Per germline, CDR1 SGHRS and CDR2 YFSETQ. The CDR3 is made up of 14 amino acids. Trimming took 4 bases from V and 6 from J, leaving 13 bases between them. DNA for the CDR3: TGCGCCAGCAGCGTCCGGATAGCCCCCGGGGAGCTGTTTTTT. This translates into CASSVRIAPGELFF.

V usage is TRBV15 and J usage is TRBJ2-7, with 9 bases fitting TRBD2. Germline V gene data show CDR1 as LNHNV and CDR2 as YYDKDF (reference sequence). After removal of 4 bases from V and 0 bases from J, the junction contained 4 bases not matched to a gene. The CDR3 runs 15 residues. CDR3 residues: CATSTTTSGSYEQYF. In DNA, the CDR3 is TGTGCCACCAGCACCACGACTAGCGGCTCCTACGAGCAGTACTTC.

The CDR3, as DNA: TGTGCCAGCAGTTTGTCACAGGGCCCAGAGACCCAGTACTTC. As protein: CASSLSQGPETQYF. The genes are TRBV28 and TRBJ2-5; maybe TRBD1 (6 bases). Trimming left V 3 bases short and J 4 bases short, with 12 bases between. The CDR3 runs 14 residues. Germline-derived CDR1 and CDR2 are MDHEN and SYDVKM.

The V call is TRBV5-8, the J call TRBJ1-2, with 9 nucleotides matching TRBD1. This CDR3 comprises 16 residues. Germline CDR1 is SGHTS and CDR2 is YDEGEE. J was trimmed by 0 bases and V by 3 bases; bases with no gene match: 6. CDR3 in DNA: TGTGCCAGCAGCTGGGGGAACAGGGGGCCTAACTATGGCTACACCTTC. Translating it yields CASSWGNRGPNYGYTF.

The CDR3 sequence is CASSIVGGFGTEAFF. The CDR3 DNA sequence: TGTGCCAGTAGTATCGTAGGGGGCTTTGGCACTGAAGCTTTCTTT. This chain links TRBV19 with TRBJ1-1; 7 positions agree with TRBD1. Germline-derived CDR1 and CDR2 are LNHDA and SQIVND (reference sequence). The V segment lost 3 bases and the J segment 4 bases; nucleotides outside the gene matches: 8. The CDR3 length is 15 residues.

The rearrangement joins TRBV24-1 to TRBJ1-1; TRBD1 might be the D (5 bases). Germline CDR1 KGHDR, CDR2 SFDVKD. The CDR3 totals 13 residues. The V gene lost 5 bases and the J gene lost 5 bases, with 11 bases spanning the gap. CDR3 DNA: TGTGCCACCAGTGGGCAGGGAAGGACTGAAGCTTTCTTT. Protein sequence: CATSGQGRTEAFF.

The chain employs TRBV4-1 and TRBJ1-5; unclear D gene. With 4 bases removed from V and 5 bases from J, the gap between germline ends came to 9 bases. CDR1 and CDR2 from the germline V gene are MGHRA and YSYEKL. CDR3 length: 13 amino acids. This CDR3 reads CASSLTDYQPQHF. The CDR3 nucleotides are TGCGCCAGCAGCCTTACAGATTATCAGCCCCAGCATTTT.

Here the CDR3 reads CASSLSGTGGGGTEAFF. For the CDR3, the DNA is TGTGCCAGCAGTTTATCGGGAACAGGGGGAGGCGGAACTGAAGCTTTCTTT. This chain connects TRBV27 to TRBJ1-1; 8 bases match TRBD1. The germline V gene has CDR1 MNHEY and CDR2 SMNVEV (reference sequence). V lost 0 bases to trimming and J lost 5 bases; unmatched junction nucleotides: 11. CDR3 size: 17 residues.

Note on this clone: Other DNA sequences within the sample encode an identical CDR3. The J gene is TRBJ2-7, the V gene TRBV28; 7 nucleotides agree with TRBD1. J lost 3 bases, V lost 5 bases, and 1 base had no gene match. Germline V gene lookup returns CDR1 MDHEN and CDR2 SYDVKM. The length of the CDR3 is 12 residues. CDR3 sequence reads: CASSRTGYEQYF. In DNA, the CDR3 is TGTGCCAGCAGTCGGACAGGCTACGAGCAGTACTTC.

V is TRBV13 and J is TRBJ1-2, with 9 bases lining up with TRBD1. Trimming at V came to 0 bases and at J to 1 base, leaving 0 bases not matched to a gene. The germline CDR1 and CDR2 sequences are PRHDT and FYEKMQ (reference sequence). This CDR3 comprises 15 residues. For the CDR3, the DNA is TGTGCCAGCAGCTTAGGGGACAGGGGTAACTATGGCTACACCTTC. Its translation is CASSLGDRGNYGYTF.

The V and J genes are TRBV28 and TRBJ2-7, with 7 positions matching TRBD2. This CDR3 is built from 16 residues. V lost 5 bases to trimming and J lost 3 bases; unmatched junction nucleotides: 13. Germline V gives CDR1 MDHEN, CDR2 SYDVKM. The CDR3 reads CASSTPGDYLLYEQYF. The CDR3 nucleotides read TGTGCCAGCAGTACCCCCGGGGACTACCTTCTCTACGAGCAGTACTTC.

On this clone: Other DNA variants within this sample encode the same CDR3. The J gene is TRBJ1-1, the V gene TRBV12-5; 7 nucleotides line up with TRBD1. Germline V gene lookup returns CDR1 LGHNT and CDR2 FRNRAP. V was clipped by 1 base and J by 1 base; unmatched bases: 0. The CDR3 is made up of 14 amino acids. CDR3 loop: CASGLGTGNTEAFF. The CDR3 coding sequence is TGTGCTAGTGGTTTGGGGACAGGGAACACTGAAGCTTTCTTT.

J is TRBJ2-2 and V is TRBV24-1; D possibly corresponds to TRBD1 (6 bases). CDR1 is KGHDR and CDR2 is SFDVKD in the germline V gene. The CDR3 has 16 amino acids. Trimming pared 3 bases from V and 4 bases from J, leaving 14 bases between. The CDR3 is CATSDAQGFGTGELFF. In nucleotides, the CDR3 is TGTGCCACCAGTGATGCCCAGGGGTTCGGCACCGGGGAGCTGTTTTTT.

CDR3 bases: TGTGCCAGCAGAAACCGACAGGGAAATCAGCCCCAGCATTTT. Translating gives CASRNRQGNQPQHF. The chain links TRBV28 to TRBJ1-5; 7 bases map to TRBD1. The CDR3 runs to 14 residues. With 6 bases clipped from V and 4 bases from J, the junction kept 6 bases outside the gene matches. Germline V gene data show CDR1 as MDHEN and CDR2 as SYDVKM.

This chain links TRBV11-2 with TRBJ1-6; 9 nucleotides align to TRBD1. CDR3 length equals 15 residues. After removal of 0 bases from V and 10 bases from J, the junction contained 4 bases not matched to a gene. Per germline, CDR1 SGHAT and CDR2 FQNNGV. CDR3 sequence reads: CASSLETGGLSPLHF. The CDR3 coding sequence is TGTGCCAGCAGCTTAGAGACAGGGGGACTATCACCCCTCCACTTT.